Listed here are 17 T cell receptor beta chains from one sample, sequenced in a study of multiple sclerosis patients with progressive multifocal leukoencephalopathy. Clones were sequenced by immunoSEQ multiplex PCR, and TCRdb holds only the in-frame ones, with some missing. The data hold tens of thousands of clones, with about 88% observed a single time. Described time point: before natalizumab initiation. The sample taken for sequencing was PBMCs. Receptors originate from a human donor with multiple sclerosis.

The CDR3 DNA follows: TGTGCCAGCAGCTTAGCTCGTAGGCAGAAAGAGACCCAGTACTTC. Translated: CASSLARRQKETQYF. The chain employs TRBV13 and TRBJ2-5; no firm D call. CDR3 length equals 15 residues. The V gene's germline CDR1 is PRHDT and CDR2 FYEKMQ (reference sequence). The germline V and J ends were trimmed by 1 base and 3 bases, with 12 bases remaining between them.

The CDR3 bases are TGCAGCGTTTGGGGAGCGGGGGGCGGCCCCTACGAGCAGTACTTC. Its translation is CSVWGAGGGPYEQYF. The rearrangement uses TRBV29-1 and TRBJ2-7; 9 nucleotides agree with TRBD2. CDR1 and CDR2 (germline): SQVTM, ANQGSEA. The CDR3 has 15 residues. V trimming: 5 bases; J trimming: 2 bases; junction bases outside the gene matches: 10.

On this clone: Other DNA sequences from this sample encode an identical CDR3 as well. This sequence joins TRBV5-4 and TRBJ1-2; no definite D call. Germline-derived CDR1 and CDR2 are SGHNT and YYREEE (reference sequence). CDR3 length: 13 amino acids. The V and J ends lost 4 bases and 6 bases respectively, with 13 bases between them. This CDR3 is CASSPGRENGYTF. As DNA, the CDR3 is TGTGCCAGCAGCCCGGGTCGGGAGAATGGCTACACCTTC.

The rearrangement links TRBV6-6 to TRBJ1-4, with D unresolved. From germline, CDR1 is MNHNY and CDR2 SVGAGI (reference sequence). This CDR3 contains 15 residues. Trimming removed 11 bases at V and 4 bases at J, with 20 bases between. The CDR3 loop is CAVQTGLPVNEKLFF. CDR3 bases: TGTGCCGTGCAGACCGGACTCCCGGTTAATGAAAAACTGTTTTTT.

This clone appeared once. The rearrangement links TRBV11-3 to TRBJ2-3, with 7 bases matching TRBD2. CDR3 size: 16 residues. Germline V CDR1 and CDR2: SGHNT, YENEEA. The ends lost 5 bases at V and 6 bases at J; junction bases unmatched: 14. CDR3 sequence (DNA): TGTGCCAGCAGCCTAGGTCGGGAACTAGCGTCTGATACGCAGTATTTT. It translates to CASSLGRELASDTQYF.

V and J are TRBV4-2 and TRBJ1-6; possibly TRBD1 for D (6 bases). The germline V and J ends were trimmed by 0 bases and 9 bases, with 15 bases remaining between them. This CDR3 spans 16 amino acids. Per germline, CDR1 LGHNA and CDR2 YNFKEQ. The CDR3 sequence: CASSQDLQGTTSPLHF. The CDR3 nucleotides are TGTGCCAGCAGCCAAGATCTCCAGGGGACAACTTCACCCCTCCACTTT.

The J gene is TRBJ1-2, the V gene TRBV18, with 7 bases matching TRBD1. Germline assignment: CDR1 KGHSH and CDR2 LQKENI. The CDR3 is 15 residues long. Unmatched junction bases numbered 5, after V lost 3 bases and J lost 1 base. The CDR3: CASSPGTADNYGYTF. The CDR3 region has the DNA TGTGCCAGCTCACCCGGGACAGCAGATAACTATGGCTACACCTTC.

The CDR3 DNA reads as TGTGCCAGCTCTCAACTAGCGGGGGGGCTTGATGAGCAGTTCTTC. As protein: CASSQLAGGLDEQFF. The V gene is TRBV18, the J gene TRBJ2-1; 13 positions match TRBD2. Losses at the gene ends were 6 bases for V and 8 bases for J; bases not matched to a gene: 7. Per germline, CDR1 KGHSH and CDR2 LQKENI. The CDR3 has 15 amino acids.

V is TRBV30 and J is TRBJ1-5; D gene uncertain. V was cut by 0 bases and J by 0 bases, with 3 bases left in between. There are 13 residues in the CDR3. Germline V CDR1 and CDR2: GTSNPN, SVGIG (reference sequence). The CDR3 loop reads CAWSVNSNQPQHF. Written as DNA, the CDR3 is TGTGCCTGGAGTGTAAATAGCAATCAGCCCCAGCATTTT. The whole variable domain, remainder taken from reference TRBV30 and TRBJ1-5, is SQTIHQWPATLVQPVGSPLSLECTVEGTSNPNLYWYRQAAGRGLQLLFYSVGIGQISSEVPQNLSASRPQDRQFILSSKKLLLSDSGFYLCAWSVNSNQPQHFGDGTRLSIL.

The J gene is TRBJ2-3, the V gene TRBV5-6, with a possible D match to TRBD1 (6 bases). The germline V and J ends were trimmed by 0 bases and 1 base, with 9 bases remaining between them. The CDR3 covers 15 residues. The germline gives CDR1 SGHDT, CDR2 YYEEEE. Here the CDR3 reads CASSLVDRRTDTQYF. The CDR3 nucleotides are TGTGCCAGCAGCTTGGTTGACAGGCGCACAGATACGCAGTATTTT.

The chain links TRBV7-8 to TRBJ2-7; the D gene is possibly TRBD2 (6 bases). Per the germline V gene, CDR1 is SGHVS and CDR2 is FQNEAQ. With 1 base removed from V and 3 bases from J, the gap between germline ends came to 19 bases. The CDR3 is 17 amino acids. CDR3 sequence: CASSLGARGRANYEQYF. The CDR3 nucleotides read TGTGCCAGCAGCTTAGGAGCTCGGGGGAGAGCAAACTACGAGCAGTACTTC.

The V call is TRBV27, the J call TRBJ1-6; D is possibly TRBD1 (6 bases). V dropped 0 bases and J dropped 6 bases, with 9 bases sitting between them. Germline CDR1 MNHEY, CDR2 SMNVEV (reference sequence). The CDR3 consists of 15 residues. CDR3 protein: CASSLSTGFNSPLHF. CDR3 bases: TGTGCCAGCAGTTTATCGACAGGTTTTAATTCACCCCTCCACTTT.

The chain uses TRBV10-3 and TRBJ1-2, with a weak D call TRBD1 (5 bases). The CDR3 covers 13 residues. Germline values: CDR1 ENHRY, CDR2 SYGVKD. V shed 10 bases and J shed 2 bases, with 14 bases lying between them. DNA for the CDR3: TGTGCCACCCACCGGGACCCAAACTATGGCTACACCTTC. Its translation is CATHRDPNYGYTF.

The CDR3 DNA sequence: TGTGCCACCATGATAGCGGGGGACACAGATACGCAGTATTTT. It specifies CATMIAGDTDTQYF. The chain combines TRBV27 with TRBJ2-3, with 9 bases lining up with TRBD2. The germline CDR1 and CDR2 sequences are MNHEY and SMNVEV (reference sequence). J was trimmed by 2 bases and V by 10 bases; bases with no gene match: 7. The CDR3 runs 14 residues.

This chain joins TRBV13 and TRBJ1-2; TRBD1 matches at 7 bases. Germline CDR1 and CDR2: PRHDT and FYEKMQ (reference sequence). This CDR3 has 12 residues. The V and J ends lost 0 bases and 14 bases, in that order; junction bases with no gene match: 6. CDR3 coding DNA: TGTGCCAGCAGCTTAGGCGGGAAGGGGGCAACCTTC. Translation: CASSLGGKGATF.

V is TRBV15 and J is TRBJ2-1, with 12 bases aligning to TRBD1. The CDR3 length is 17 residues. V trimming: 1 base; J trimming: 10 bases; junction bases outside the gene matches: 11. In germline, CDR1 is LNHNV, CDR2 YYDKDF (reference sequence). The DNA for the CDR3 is TGTGCCACCAGCAGAGTGGAGGGGACAGGGGGCGAAAAGGAGCAGTTCTTC. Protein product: CATSRVEGTGGEKEQFF.

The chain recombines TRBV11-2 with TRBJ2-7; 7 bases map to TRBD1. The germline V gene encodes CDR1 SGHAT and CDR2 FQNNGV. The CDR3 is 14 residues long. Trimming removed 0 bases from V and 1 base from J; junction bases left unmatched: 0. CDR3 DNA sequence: TGTGCCAGCAGCTTAGACAGGGGGTCCTACGAGCAGTACTTC. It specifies CASSLDRGSYEQYF. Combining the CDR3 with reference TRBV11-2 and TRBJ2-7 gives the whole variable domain EAGVAQSPRYKIIEKRQSVAFWCNPISGHATLYWYQQILGQGPKLLIQFQNNGVVDDSQLPKDRFSAERLKGVDSTLKIQPAKLEDSAVYLCASSLDRGSYEQYFGPGTRLTVT.